These 22 T cell receptor beta chains were sequenced from one sample in a study of T cell responses to AZD1222 COVID-19 vaccine. Sequencing was performed with immunoSEQ multiplex PCR; in TCRdb, only in-frame clones are kept and a portion is missing. This sample has 80,000 to 85,000 clones, with 75% to 95% found just once. The material sequenced was peripheral blood, taken 28 days after the second AZD1222 dose. All receptors derive from an adult who received the AZD1222 COVID-19 vaccine.

This chain uses TRBV12-3 or TRBV12-4 with TRBJ1-1; no clear D. The ends were cut back, 6 bases at V and 10 bases at J, with 12 bases in the middle. The CDR3 is 11 residues long. The DNA for the CDR3 is TGTGCCAGCAGCCCTTATAAGACAGCTTTCTTT. Translation gives CASSPYKTAFF.

The CDR3 sequence is CASSVRTQETQYF. CDR3 coding DNA: TGTGCCAGCAGCGTACGGACCCAAGAGACCCAGTACTTC. The chain uses TRBV9 and TRBJ2-5, with D hard to call. The CDR3 runs 13 residues. Trimming took 1 base from V and 1 from J, leaving 5 bases between them. Germline lookup yields CDR1 SGDLS and CDR2 YYNGEE.

The genes are TRBV5-4 and TRBJ2-1; 10 bases fit TRBD2. Germline V lookup: CDR1 SGHNT, CDR2 YYREEE (reference sequence). The trim removed 0 bases at V and 7 bases at J, leaving 13 bases unmatched. The CDR3 runs to 18 residues. Here the CDR3 reads CASSLGPSGRGGRNEQFF. The CDR3 DNA reads TGTGCCAGCAGCTTGGGTCCTAGCGGGAGAGGAGGGAGAAATGAGCAGTTCTTC.

The gene calls are TRBV10-3 and TRBJ2-1, with a possible D match to TRBD1 (6 bases). The ends were cut back, 4 bases at V and 7 bases at J, with 14 bases in the middle. The CDR3 contains 14 residues. CDR1 and CDR2 from the germline V gene are ENHRY and SYGVKD. CDR3 sequence (DNA): TGTGCCATCAGTGGTATTAACAGGGATAATGAGCAGTTCTTC. This codes for CAISGINRDNEQFF.

The rearrangement links TRBV9 to TRBJ2-2, with 7 bases fitting TRBD1. Germline trimming cut 4 bases from V and 2 bases from J; bases unmatched to any gene: 11. The CDR3 runs to 17 residues. Germline CDR1 is SGDLS and CDR2 is YYNGEE. DNA for the CDR3: TGTGCCAGCAGCCCCCCCCCGGGACAGCTTAACACCGGGGAGCTGTTTTTT. Its protein is CASSPPPGQLNTGELFF.

This clone was observed a handful of times. J is TRBJ1-4 and V is TRBV2; 9 positions agree with TRBD1. V was clipped by 6 bases and J by 5 bases; unmatched bases: 4. The germline V gene has CDR1 SNHLY and CDR2 FYNNEI. There are 14 residues in the CDR3. The CDR3 loop is CASRHGTGNEKLFF. DNA of the CDR3: TGTGCCAGCAGACACGGGACAGGGAATGAAAAACTGTTTTTT.

The rearrangement joins TRBV5-5 to TRBJ2-3; no definite D call. Trimming took 5 bases from V and 11 from J, leaving 15 bases between them. Germline CDR1 is SGHKS and CDR2 is YYEKEE (reference sequence). This CDR3 is 12 amino acids long. The CDR3 region is CASSPSSREQYF. The CDR3 DNA is TGTGCCAGCAGTCCTTCGTCCAGAGAGCAGTATTTT.

V and J are TRBV2 and TRBJ2-1, with 9 bases aligning to TRBD2. This CDR3 is 15 amino acids long. In germline, CDR1 is SNHLY, CDR2 FYNNEI. Trimming cost V 5 bases and J 4 bases; bases outside gene matches: 6. The CDR3 region is CASSNAGGNYNEQFF. DNA for the CDR3: TGTGCCAGCAGTAACGCGGGGGGGAATTACAATGAGCAGTTCTTC.

The chain couples TRBV28 to TRBJ1-1; D is possibly TRBD1 (6 bases). V was cut by 6 bases and J by 3 bases, with 11 bases left in between. CDR3 size: 13 residues. Looked up from germline, CDR1 is MDHEN and CDR2 is SYDVKM. The CDR3: CASRRTGYTEAFF. The CDR3 coding sequence is TGTGCCAGCAGACGTACAGGGTACACTGAAGCTTTCTTT.

The rearrangement uses TRBV27 and TRBJ1-5; a weak D match, TRBD1 (5 bases). CDR3 length: 14 residues. The germline CDR1 and CDR2 sequences are MNHEY and SMNVEV (reference sequence). Trimming pared 6 bases from V and 7 bases from J, leaving 16 bases between. CDR3 sequence: CASRGRGDGQPQHF. In nucleotides, the CDR3 is TGTGCCAGCAGAGGTAGAGGGGATGGACAGCCCCAGCATTTT.

This sequence joins TRBV7-8 and TRBJ2-7; 11 nucleotides line up with TRBD2. Trimming cost V 1 base and J 0 bases; bases outside gene matches: 2. Germline values: CDR1 SGHVS, CDR2 FQNEAQ. CDR3 length equals 16 residues. CDR3 sequence reads: CASSLGGLAVSYEQYF. The DNA of the CDR3 is TGTGCCAGCAGCTTAGGGGGACTAGCGGTCTCCTACGAGCAGTACTTC.

This chain joins TRBV19 and TRBJ2-7, with 9 bases lining up with TRBD2. Germline CDR1 reads LNHDA; CDR2 reads SQIVND (reference sequence). The CDR3 runs to 14 residues. V shed 4 bases and J 3 bases; nucleotides not matched to a gene: 4. In DNA form, the CDR3 reads TGTGCCAGTAGTACCGGACTAGCGAGCTACGAGCAGTACTTC. It is translated as CASSTGLASYEQYF.

The gene calls are TRBV28 and TRBJ2-1, with 7 bases lining up with TRBD2. The CDR3 is made up of 14 amino acids. Germline V gives CDR1 MDHEN, CDR2 SYDVKM. V lost 3 bases, J lost 9 bases, and 8 bases stayed unmatched. The DNA of the CDR3 is TGTGCCAGCAGTTTGGGCGGGAGAAGAGGTGAGCAGTTCTTC. The encoded protein is CASSLGGRRGEQFF.

This chain uses TRBV6-2 or TRBV6-3 with TRBJ2-7, with TRBD2 as a possible D gene (6 bases). The CDR3 spans 16 residues. From germline, CDR1 is MNHEY and CDR2 SVGEGT. V gave up 4 bases and J gave up 2 bases, with 18 bases separating them. The chain's CDR3 is CASSSGGGNPPYEQYF. The CDR3 nucleotides are TGTGCCAGCAGTTCCGGCGGAGGGAACCCCCCCTACGAGCAGTACTTC.

This clone was observed once. This chain joins TRBV28 and TRBJ2-7; D not certain. Germline V lookup: CDR1 MDHEN, CDR2 SYDVKM. The CDR3 contains 13 residues. The V gene lost 2 bases and the J gene lost 3 bases, with 8 bases spanning the gap. This CDR3 is CASSLRRYYEQYF. CDR3 nucleotide sequence: TGTGCCAGCAGTTTACGTAGATACTACGAGCAGTACTTC.

The V and J genes are TRBV9 and TRBJ2-5; 10 bases agree with TRBD2. V lost 3 bases to trimming and J lost 3 bases; unmatched junction nucleotides: 2. Per the germline V gene, CDR1 is SGDLS and CDR2 is YYNGEE. The length of the CDR3 is 14 residues. CDR3: CASSGGLAEETQYF. DNA for the CDR3: TGTGCCAGCAGCGGCGGACTAGCGGAAGAGACCCAGTACTTC.

The chain employs TRBV11-2 and TRBJ1-5, with TRBD1 identical over 9 bases. The CDR3 covers 15 residues. Trimming at V came to 4 bases and at J to 5 bases, leaving 6 bases not matched to a gene. Germline V gene sequence: CDR1 SGHAT, CDR2 FQNNGV. CDR3 sequence: CASSSTGGWDQPQHF. The CDR3 bases are TGTGCCAGCAGCTCCACAGGGGGCTGGGATCAGCCCCAGCATTTT.

The chain is built from TRBV27 and TRBJ1-2; D not certain. V lost 5 bases, J lost 4 bases, and 11 bases lay in between. Germline CDR1 is MNHEY and CDR2 is SMNVEV (reference sequence). The CDR3 contains 13 residues. The CDR3 sequence is CASSPGWGYGYTF. Written as DNA, the CDR3 is TGTGCCAGCAGTCCAGGATGGGGCTATGGCTACACCTTC.

The chain joins TRBV29-1 to TRBJ1-1; no firm D call. The CDR3 extends over 13 amino acids. With 4 bases removed from V and 0 bases from J, the gap between germline ends came to 9 bases. The germline V gene has CDR1 SQVTM and CDR2 ANQGSEA. The CDR3 here is CSVVGTMNTEAFF. The CDR3, as DNA: TGCAGCGTTGTTGGAACTATGAACACTGAAGCTTTCTTT. The full variable domain, completed using reference TRBV29-1 and TRBJ1-1, is SAVISQKPSRDICQRGTSLTIQCQVDSQVTMMFWYRQQPGQSLTLIATANQGSEATYESGFVIDKFPISRPNLTFSTLTVSNMSPEDSSIYLCSVVGTMNTEAFFGQGTRLTVV.

The chain joins TRBV6-2 or TRBV6-3 to TRBJ2-7; 8 bases are a match to TRBD2. Per the germline V gene, CDR1 is MNHEY and CDR2 is SVGEGT. After removal of 2 bases from V and 4 bases from J, the junction contained 7 bases not matched to a gene. The CDR3 covers 15 residues. CDR3 DNA sequence: TGTGCCAGCAGTTACGCGGGACTAGTTTTGTACGAGCAGTACTTC. Its translation is CASSYAGLVLYEQYF.

This clone has just a few counts. The chain uses TRBV29-1 and TRBJ2-1; 14 nucleotides line up with TRBD2. The CDR3 is 16 amino acids. Germline CDR1 is SQVTM and CDR2 is ANQGSEA. V lost 7 bases to trimming and J lost 0 bases; unmatched junction nucleotides: 5. Here the CDR3 reads CSAGTSGSSSYNEQFF. The CDR3 DNA is TGCAGCGCGGGGACTAGCGGGAGTAGCTCCTACAATGAGCAGTTCTTC.

The chain links TRBV20-1 to TRBJ2-7; perhaps TRBD1 as D (5 bases). Germline values: CDR1 DFQATT, CDR2 SNEGSKA (reference sequence). The CDR3 extends over 10 amino acids. V gave up 6 bases and J gave up 6 bases, with 9 bases separating them. CDR3 sequence reads: CSAAQVEQYF. In nucleotides, the CDR3 is TGCAGTGCAGCACAGGTCGAGCAGTACTTC.